This TCR beta chain was obtained from a study of blood T cells in healthy people across ages (dated by TCRdb to about 2015). Regarding the complete study: Template switching captured roughly one uniquely barcoded TCR beta cDNA molecule per two T cells in model experiments. Donors were grouped into four age groups: young (average roughly 15 years), middle-aged (roughly 40), aged (around 62) and long-lived (about 90). Using the same blood draw, the study looked at two additional independent replicas of 1 million unique cDNA reads for two donors, one aged 18 to 30 and the other aged 80 or older. Using deep sequencing normalized with unique cDNA molecular identifiers, the study measured how TCR beta repertoire diversity changes with age.

The library was built by means of 5' RACE. Sequencer: Illumina HiSeq 2500. A second roughly 7 to 12 cycle PCR used a sample-barcoded 5' primer and a J-beta primer mix. A template-switch 5' adaptor carrying 12 random nucleotides introduced a unique molecular identifier onto each TCR beta cDNA molecule. Each sample yielded at least 3 million CDR3-containing paired-end reads. First-strand cDNA was synthesized from all RNA with the Mint cDNA synthesis kit, primed by a TRBC-specific oligonucleotide. Following uracil-DNA glycosylase treatment, a first 18-cycle PCR with universal primers M1SS and BC2_uni_R was performed on all cDNA. The source study handled its data this way. For normalization, 1 million high-quality reads, each with a distinct molecular identifier, were randomly selected from each sample. Reads with shared molecular identifiers were discarded instead of being binned into consensus sequences. MiTCR, with a Q25 quality threshold and the strictest error-elimination algorithm, was used for CDR3 identification, clonotype clustering and error correction. A nonparametric unseen species model with Euler transformation was used to estimate a lower bound on total TCR beta diversity. Through fastp at Q25 and MiXCR, TCRdb rebuilt clones from the public reads, retaining in-frame beta chains. Entries that share a CDR3 protein sequence are merged under the most common genes and DNA. It is TCRdb's table, rather than the study itself, that gives the V and J calls and clone size. For this sample there are 900,000 to 950,000 distinct CDR3 sequences; roughly 29% appear just once. In total, the top ten clones hold about 10% of the sample.

This clonotype appeared a few times. Its antigen is still unknown. Qualities for individual bases were not recorded, and no much larger clone is one base off. Spanning cysteine to phenylalanine, the CDR3 consists of 14 amino acids. Only CDR3 DNA remains: 42 bases, in frame from the first base. The junction shows trimming of 1 base on V and 8 bases on J, plus 14 bases between the germline ends. Systemically healthy Caucasian individuals from Russia, approximately 39 in total and aged about 6 to 95 years, were included as donors. Each donor gave 8 to 10 milliliters of peripheral blood, drawn into EDTA-treated Vacutainer tubes. Ficoll-Paque density-gradient centrifugation was used to isolate PBMCs, with at least 6.5 million per sample. Total RNA, at least 5.5 micrograms per sample, was extracted from PBMCs with Trizol reagent. Naive CD45RAhigh/CD27high T cell percentages were measured by flow cytometry on a PBMC aliquot from every donor.

General study outcomes and caveats: The CMV infection status of donors was not known, potentially confounding age-related changes in expanded clonotypes. Estimates of total diversity based on one million sequenced T cells were regarded as lower bounds and as underestimates. A strong correlation was found between observed TCR beta diversity and the percentage of naive T cells measured by flow cytometry. Because profiling used bulk unsorted PBMCs, naive and antigen-experienced compartments could not be compared conclusively. Observed TCR beta diversity per million T cells fell roughly linearly with age, and a significant reduction was already apparent by age roughly 40. Compared with the aged group, the long-lived group had more naive CD4+ T cells, fewer expanded clones and increased TCR diversity, suggesting age selection.

Another study also made use of these data, one on T cells of mothers and their children. Per that second paper: The donors were nine systemically healthy Caucasian individuals, made up of three mothers and their six children. cDNA synthesis consumed the entire amount of extracted RNA, loaded at around 1.5 ug RNA in each 15 ul reaction. Sample barcodes and 2-4 random nucleotides were added via the M1S primer in the second PCR. Over 8 million TCR beta CDR3 reads were obtained for each mother, and approximately 3.2 million reads were obtained for each child. Thymic selection shapes the output of TCR recombination in a similar way in related and unrelated pairs, and inherited differences have a minor effect. Normalized repertoire overlap in related mother-child pairs was always slightly higher than in unrelated mother-child pairs, but the difference was never significant. No persistent microchimeric T cell clones were found, with a detection sensitivity of approximately 95 clones per million clonotypes. Deep NGS was used in the study to compare the TCR beta repertoires of mothers and children and to look for features that separate related mother-child pairs from unrelated individuals. Mothers averaged roughly 36 +/- 4 years of age and children averaged roughly 11 +/- 4 years. After adapter ligation was performed with NEBNext reagents, the libraries were sequenced on an Illumina HiSeq 2000 with 100+100 nt paired-end reads. To prevent cross-contamination, the mother and child libraries were prepared a month apart and were sequenced in separate runs. For each donor, between about 450,000 and 2,300,000 distinct TCR beta clonotypes were identified. Naive TCR beta clonotypes were estimated from low-frequency clonotypes matched to each donor's FACS-determined naive share, without sorting.

The rearrangement combines TRBV12-3 or TRBV12-4 with TRBJ1-2; no confident D gene assignment can be made. The source of this sequence is a woman in her thirties or forties in good health. The sample consisted of blood. CDR3 protein: CASSLGLLATGYTF. Here is the DNA: TGTGCCAGCAGTTTAGGTTTGTTGGCCACCGGCTACACCTTC.